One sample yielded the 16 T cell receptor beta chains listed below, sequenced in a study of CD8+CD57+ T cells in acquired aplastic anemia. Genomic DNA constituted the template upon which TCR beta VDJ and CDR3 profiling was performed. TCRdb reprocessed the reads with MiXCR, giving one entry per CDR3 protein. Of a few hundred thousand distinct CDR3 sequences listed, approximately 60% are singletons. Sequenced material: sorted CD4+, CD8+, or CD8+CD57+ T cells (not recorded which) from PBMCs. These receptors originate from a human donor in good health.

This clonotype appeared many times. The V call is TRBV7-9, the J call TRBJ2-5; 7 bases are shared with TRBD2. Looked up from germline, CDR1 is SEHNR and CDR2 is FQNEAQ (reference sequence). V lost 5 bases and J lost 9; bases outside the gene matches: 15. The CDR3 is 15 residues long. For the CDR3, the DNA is TGTGCCAGCAGCCCAAGAGCCAGCGGGGAGTGGTCCCAGTACTTC. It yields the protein CASSPRASGEWSQYF.

Written as DNA, the CDR3 is TGCAGTGCGAGGGGCCCGGGGGCATACGAGCAGTACTTC. Its translation is CSARGPGAYEQYF. This rearrangement joins TRBV20-1 to TRBJ2-7, with D perhaps being TRBD1 or TRBD2 (6 bases each). Trimming left V 6 bases short and J 4 bases short, with 16 bases between. Germline V lookup: CDR1 DFQATT, CDR2 SNEGSKA (reference sequence). This CDR3 has 13 residues.

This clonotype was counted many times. The CDR3 spells CASSLAGVLETQYF. In DNA form, the CDR3 reads TGTGCCAGCAGCTTGGCCGGGGTGTTGGAGACCCAGTACTTC. V is TRBV7-3 and J is TRBJ2-5; TRBD2 is a possible D gene (5 bases). Trimming took off 3 bases at V and 5 bases at J, with 13 bases between the two ends. Germline CDR1 SGHTA, CDR2 FQGTGA. The CDR3 is 14 amino acids.

The CDR3 sequence: CASSFSADRGGYTF. As DNA, the CDR3 is TGTGCCAGCAGCTTCTCTGCGGACCGAGGTGGCTACACCTTC. This chain links TRBV11-2 with TRBJ1-2; D not certain. V lost 3 bases to trimming and J lost 7 bases, with 15 bases between them. The germline CDR1 and CDR2 sequences are SGHAT and FQNNGV. The CDR3 is 14 amino acids.

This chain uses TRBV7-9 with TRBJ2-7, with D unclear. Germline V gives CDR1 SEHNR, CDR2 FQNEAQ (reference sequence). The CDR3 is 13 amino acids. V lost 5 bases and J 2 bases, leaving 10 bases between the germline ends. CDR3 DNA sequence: TGTGCCAGCAGCCCTAAAGGGACCTACGAGCAGTACTTC. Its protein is CASSPKGTYEQYF.

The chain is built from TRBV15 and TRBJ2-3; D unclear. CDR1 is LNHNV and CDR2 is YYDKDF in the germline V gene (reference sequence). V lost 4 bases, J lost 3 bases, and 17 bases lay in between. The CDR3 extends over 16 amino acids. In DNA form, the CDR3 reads TGTGCCACCAGCAAAGAGCCTCCGACGGTAACAGATACGCAGTATTTT. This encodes CATSKEPPTVTDTQYF.

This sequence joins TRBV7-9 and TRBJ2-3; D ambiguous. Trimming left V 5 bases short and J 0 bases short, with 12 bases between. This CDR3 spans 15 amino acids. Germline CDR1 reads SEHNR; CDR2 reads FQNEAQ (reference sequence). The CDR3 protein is CASSMGFPSTDTQYF. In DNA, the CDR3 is TGTGCCAGCAGCATGGGATTCCCTAGCACAGATACGCAGTATTTT.

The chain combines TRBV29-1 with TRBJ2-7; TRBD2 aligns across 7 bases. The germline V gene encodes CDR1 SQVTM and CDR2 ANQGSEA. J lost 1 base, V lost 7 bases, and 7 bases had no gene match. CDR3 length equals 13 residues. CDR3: CSAVTGGSYEQYF. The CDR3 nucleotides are TGCAGCGCCGTTACGGGAGGTTCCTACGAGCAGTACTTC.

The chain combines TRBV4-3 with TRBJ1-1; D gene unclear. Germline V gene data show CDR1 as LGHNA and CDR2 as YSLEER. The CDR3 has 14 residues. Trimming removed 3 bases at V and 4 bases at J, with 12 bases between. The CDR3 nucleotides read TGCGCCAGCAGCCAGGATACAGCGAGCACTGAAGCTTTCTTT. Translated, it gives CASSQDTASTEAFF.

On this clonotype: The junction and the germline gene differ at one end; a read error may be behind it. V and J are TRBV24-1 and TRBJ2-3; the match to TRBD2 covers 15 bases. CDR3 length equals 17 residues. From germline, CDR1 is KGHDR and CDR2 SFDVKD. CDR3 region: CATCDPGLAGGTDTQYF. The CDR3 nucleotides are TGTGCCACCTGTGATCCCGGACTAGCGGGGGGGACAGATACGCAGTATTTT.

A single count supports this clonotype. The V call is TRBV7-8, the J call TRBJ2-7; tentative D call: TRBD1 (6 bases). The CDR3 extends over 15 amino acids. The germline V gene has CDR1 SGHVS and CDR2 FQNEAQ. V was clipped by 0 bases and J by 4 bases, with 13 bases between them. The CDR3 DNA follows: TGTGCCAGCAGCTTAGCGCCTGGACAGCTTTACGAGCAGTACTTC. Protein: CASSLAPGQLYEQYF.

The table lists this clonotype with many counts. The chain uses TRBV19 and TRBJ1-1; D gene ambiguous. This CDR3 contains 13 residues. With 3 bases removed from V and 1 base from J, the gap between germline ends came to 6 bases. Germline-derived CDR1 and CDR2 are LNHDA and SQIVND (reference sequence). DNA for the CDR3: TGTGCCAGTAGTATGTCTACGAACACTGAAGCTTTCTTT. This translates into CASSMSTNTEAFF.

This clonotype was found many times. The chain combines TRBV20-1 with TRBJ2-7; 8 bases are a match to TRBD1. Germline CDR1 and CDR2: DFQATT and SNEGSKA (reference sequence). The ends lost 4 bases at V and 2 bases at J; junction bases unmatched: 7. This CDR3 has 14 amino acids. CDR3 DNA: TGCAGTGCTATCGGGGACAGGTCAGCCTACGAGCAGTACTTC. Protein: CSAIGDRSAYEQYF.

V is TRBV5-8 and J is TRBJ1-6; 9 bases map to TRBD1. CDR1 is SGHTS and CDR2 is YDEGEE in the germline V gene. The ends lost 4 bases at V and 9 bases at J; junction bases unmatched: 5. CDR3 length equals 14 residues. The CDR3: CASSTGTGFSPLHF. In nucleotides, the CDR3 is TGTGCCAGCAGCACCGGGACAGGGTTTTCACCCCTCCACTTT. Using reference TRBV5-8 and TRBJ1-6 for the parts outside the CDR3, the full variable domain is EAGVTQSPTHLIKTRGQQATLRCSPISGHTSVYWYQQALGLGLQFLLWYDEGEERNRGNFPPRFSGRQFPNYSSELNVNALELEDSALYLCASSTGTGFSPLHFGNGTRLTVT.

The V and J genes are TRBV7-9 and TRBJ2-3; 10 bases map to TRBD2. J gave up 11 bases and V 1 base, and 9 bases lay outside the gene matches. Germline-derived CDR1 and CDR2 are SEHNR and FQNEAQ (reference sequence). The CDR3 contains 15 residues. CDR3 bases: TGTGCCAGCAGCTTAGAACTAGCGGGATACAATGAGCAGTATTTT. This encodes CASSLELAGYNEQYF.

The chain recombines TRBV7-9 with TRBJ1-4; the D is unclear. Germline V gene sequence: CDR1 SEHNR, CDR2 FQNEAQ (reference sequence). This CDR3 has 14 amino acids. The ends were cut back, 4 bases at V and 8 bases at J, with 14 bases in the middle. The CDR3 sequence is CASSWNRLEEKLFF. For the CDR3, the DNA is TGTGCCAGCAGCTGGAATCGGCTCGAAGAAAAACTGTTTTTT.